A selection of T cell receptor beta chains follows, all from one sample in a study of Ad26.COV2.S vaccination and SARS-CoV-2 variants. Clones were read by immunoSEQ multiplex PCR, and TCRdb kept only the in-frame ones, dropping some. The sample consists of some 450,000 clones, about nine tenths of them appearing once. Sequences were derived from peripheral blood, sampled in a trial of Ad26.COV2.S vaccine versus placebo. The receptors were sampled from a person aged 18-65 years who received the Ad26.COV2.S COVID-19 vaccine or a placebo. Each CDR3 is given with its conserved first and last residue. The order of the fields is J gene, D gene, clone size, V gene, CDR3 DNA, CDR3 protein. D genes are given only for firm matches. Size values are once, few and many counts, or a class for expanded clones, and some rows have none.

>TRBJ2-1|TRBD2|-|TRBV13
TGTGCCAGCAGCCCCCGAGCGGGAGGGTACAATGAGCAGTTCTTC
CASSPRAGGYNEQFF
>TRBJ2-7|-|-|TRBV5-4
TGTGCCAGCAGCTTAGCCAGCAACTACGAGCAGTACTTC
CASSLASNYEQYF
>TRBJ2-3|TRBD2|-|TRBV7-4
TGTGCCAGCAGCATCGGACTAGCGGCCACAGATACGCAGTATTTT
CASSIGLAATDTQYF
>TRBJ2-7|-|-|TRBV9
TGTGCCAGCAGCGTAGAAATGGGGGGTTCCTACGAGCAGTACTTC
CASSVEMGGSYEQYF
>TRBJ2-1|TRBD1|once|TRBV27
TGTGCCAGCAGCAGAGACAGGGGGAATGAGCAGTTCTTC
CASSRDRGNEQFF
>TRBJ2-2|-|-|TRBV19
TGTGCCAGTAGTATAGAGGGGACGCCTACGAACACCGGGGAGCTGTTTTTT
CASSIEGTPTNTGELFF
>TRBJ2-1|-|-|TRBV30
TGTGCCTCGATTTCCTCGGGACACTACAATGAGCAGTTCTTC
CASISSGHYNEQFF
>TRBJ2-7|TRBD2|-|TRBV28
TGTGCCAGCCTACCCGTTGGGCGGGAGGGCTACGAGCAGTACTTC
CASLPVGREGYEQYF
>TRBJ2-3|-|-|TRBV19
TGTGCCAGTAGTATTGGGCCAGATACGCAGTATTTT
CASSIGPDTQYF
>TRBJ2-3|-|-|TRBV28
TGTGCCAGCAGTTTAGGTCGAGATACGCAGTATTTT
CASSLGRDTQYF
>TRBJ1-1|-|-|TRBV11-2
TGTGCCAGCAGCCCCCTTTCCCGAAACCGAGCTTTCTTT
CASSPLSRNRAFF
>TRBJ2-3|TRBD1|-|TRBV9
TGTGCCAGCAGCGAACGACAGGGCGCTAGCACAGATACGCAGTATTTT
CASSERQGASTDTQYF
>TRBJ1-6|TRBD1|few|TRBV7-2
TGTGCCAGCAGCGCTTCCGGGGACAGGGCACCCTATTCACCCCTCCACTTT
CASSASGDRAPYSPLHF
>TRBJ2-4|TRBD2|-|TRBV10-3
TGTGCCACCGGCGGGGGGTCGCAAAACATTCAGTACTTC
CATGGGSQNIQYF
>TRBJ2-7|-|-|TRBV30
TGTGCCTGGAGCCCTAGCCCCCTAACCGAGCAGTACTTC
CAWSPSPLTEQYF
>TRBJ1-5|TRBD1|-|TRBV2
TGTGCCAGCAGACCCGGGACAGGGCCCTATAGCAATCAGCCCCAGCATTTT
CASRPGTGPYSNQPQHF
>TRBJ2-5|TRBD1|-|TRBV28
TGTGCCAGCAGCCGAAGGACAGGGGGAAGCCAAGAGACCCAGTACTTC
CASSRRTGGSQETQYF
>TRBJ2-1|TRBD1|once|TRBV18
TGTGCCAGCTCCCCGACAGGGTGGAATGAGCAGTTCTTC
CASSPTGWNEQFF
>TRBJ2-3|TRBD1|-|TRBV28
TGTGCCAGCAGTTTTGTTGCGGGGACAGGGACGAGCCCGTATAGCACAGATACGCAGTATTTT
CASSFVAGTGTSPYSTDTQYF
>TRBJ2-1|-|-|TRBV7-9
TGTGCCAGCGGGGGAATTTTCTTC
CASGGIFF
>TRBJ2-3|TRBD2|-|TRBV4-3
TGCGCCAGCAGCCGAACCGGGACTAGCGGGAGCCGTGTAGCAGATACGCAGTATTTT
CASSRTGTSGSRVADTQYF
>TRBJ2-2|-|once|TRBV7-9
TGTGCCACACCGCTTGAGGTTCTTCTCACCGGGGAGCTGTTTTTT
CATPLEVLLTGELFF
>TRBJ2-7|-|-|TRBV5-4
TGTGCCAGCAGCTTGTCTGGGACCATTGAAAGCGGCGAGCAGTACTTC
CASSLSGTIESGEQYF
>TRBJ2-2|TRBD1|-|TRBV2
TGTGCCAGCAGTGAAATCAGGGGGACCGGGGAGCTGTTTTTT
CASSEIRGTGELFF
>TRBJ2-2|-|-|TRBV27
TGTGCCAGCAGTTTAGGCGGGATTGGGTACACCGGGGAGCTGTTTTTT
CASSLGGIGYTGELFF
>TRBJ2-1|TRBD2|-|TRBV5-1
TGCGCCAGCAGCTTGGCCCGACTAGCGGGTGTGAGCTCCTACAATGAGCAGTTCTTC
CASSLARLAGVSSYNEQFF
>TRBJ1-3|TRBD1|-|TRBV6-2/TRBV6-3
TGTGCCAGCAGTTACGGAAAAACAGGGGCTGGAAACACCATATATTTT
CASSYGKTGAGNTIYF
>TRBJ2-5|-|-|TRBV27
TGTGCCAGCAGTTTCAGGGGCGTTTTGGAGACCCAGTACTTC
CASSFRGVLETQYF
>TRBJ2-7|TRBD1|-|TRBV10-3
TGTGCCATCAGTTCGGACAGGGGGGGATACGAGCAGTACTTC
CAISSDRGGYEQYF
>TRBJ2-3|-|-|TRBV20-1
TGCAGTGCTAGCGGAAATACGCAGTATTTT
CSASGNTQYF
>TRBJ2-5|TRBD1|-|TRBV5-4
TGTGCCAGCAGCTTGGGGACAGGGCATGGCCAAGAGACCCAGTACTTC
CASSLGTGHGQETQYF
>TRBJ1-2|-|-|TRBV20-1
TGCAGTGCTAGTGGCCAGAACTATGGCTACACCTTC
CSASGQNYGYTF
>TRBJ2-7|TRBD1|-|TRBV9
TGTGCCAGCAGCACGGGACAGGGTATCTCCTACGAGCAGTACTTC
CASSTGQGISYEQYF
>TRBJ2-7|-|-|TRBV2
TGTGCCAGCAGGGGCCCCGGAGGAAGTTCCTACGAGCAGTACTTC
CASRGPGGSSYEQYF
>TRBJ1-1|-|-|TRBV18
TGTGCCAGCTCAGAGGCCGGGATTGAAGCTTTCTTT
CASSEAGIEAFF
>TRBJ2-5|-|-|TRBV6-5
TGTGCCAGCAGGCTGGCGCCAGGCCAAGAGACCCAGTACTTC
CASRLAPGQETQYF
>TRBJ2-2|TRBD2|few|TRBV7-3
TGTGCCAGCAGGTCGAGGACTAGCGAGGACGGGGAGCTGTTTTTT
CASRSRTSEDGELFF
>TRBJ2-2|TRBD2|-|TRBV9
TGTGCCAGCAGCGGCCCCGGGACTAGCGGAACCGGGGAGCTGTTTTTT
CASSGPGTSGTGELFF
>TRBJ2-4|TRBD1|-|TRBV5-5
TGTGCCAGCAGCACGGGACAGGGGGTAGCCAAAAACATTCAGTACTTC
CASSTGQGVAKNIQYF
>TRBJ2-6|TRBD1|-|TRBV6-6
TGTGCCAGCAGTCGCCGGACCGGGACAGGGGGCGCTGGGGCCAACGTCCTGACTTTC
CASSRRTGTGGAGANVLTF
>TRBJ2-1|TRBD2|-|TRBV6-6
TGTGCCAGCAGTTACCCTGCAGCGGGAGCCAATAATGAGCAGTTCTTC
CASSYPAAGANNEQFF
>TRBJ1-2|TRBD1|-|TRBV12-3/TRBV12-4
TGTGCCAGCAACCTCCGGGACAGCGGTGGCTACACCTTC
CASNLRDSGGYTF
>TRBJ1-1|TRBD1|-|TRBV27
TGTGCCAGCACCAGGGGGCGAGCATTGGGGACTGAAGCTTTCTTT
CASTRGRALGTEAFF
>TRBJ2-7|TRBD2|-|TRBV5-1
TGCGCCAGCAGCTCGCGGGGGGACGAGCAGTACTTC
CASSSRGDEQYF
>TRBJ2-6|-|-|TRBV15
TGTGCCACCAGCAGGGCCGTAGGGGGCTCTGGGGCCAACGTCCTGACTTTC
CATSRAVGGSGANVLTF
>TRBJ2-3|TRBD2|once|TRBV7-6
TGTGCCAGCAGCTTAGGGACTAGCGGGAGCCCCACAGATACGCAGTATTTT
CASSLGTSGSPTDTQYF
>TRBJ1-6|-|once|TRBV27
TGTGCCAGCAGCCCCTCGTCGGGGATAAATTCACCCCTCCACTTT
CASSPSSGINSPLHF
>TRBJ2-1|TRBD2|-|TRBV28
TGTGCCAGCAGTACAATAGCGGGAGGGGTTGATGAGCAGTTCTTC
CASSTIAGGVDEQFF
>TRBJ2-3|-|-|TRBV30
TGTGCCTGGAGGACAACAGGGAACACAGATACGCAGTATTTT
CAWRTTGNTDTQYF
>TRBJ2-1|-|few|TRBV4-1
TGCGCCAGCAGCCAAGACATAGGGCATGAGCAGTTCTTC
CASSQDIGHEQFF
>TRBJ2-7|TRBD2|-|TRBV28
TGTGCCAGCAGTTTTCCGAGACTAGCATCCGAGCAGTACTTC
CASSFPRLASEQYF
>TRBJ2-7|-|-|TRBV7-2
TGTGCCAGCAGCTTAGCCCTAAGTCTTCGGTTAAACGAGCAGTACTTC
CASSLALSLRLNEQYF
>TRBJ2-2|TRBD2|few|TRBV28
TGTGCCAGCAGTTTAAGATTAGCGGGAGGAGAGAACACCGGGGAGCTGTTTTTT
CASSLRLAGGENTGELFF
>TRBJ2-1|TRBD1|-|TRBV27
TGTGCCAGCACACGCCGGGACAGGGGGCGGAGTGAGCAGTTCTTC
CASTRRDRGRSEQFF
>TRBJ2-3|-|-|TRBV24-1
TGTGCCACCAGTGTTGCCTACACAGATACGCAGTATTTT
CATSVAYTDTQYF
>TRBJ1-1|TRBD1|-|TRBV11-3
TGTGCCAGCAGCCTAGGATGGGACAGCGAAGCTTTCTTT
CASSLGWDSEAFF
>TRBJ1-5|-|-|TRBV4-2
TGTGCCAGCAGCCAAGATCTGAGAGGGGAGGTGGGCAATCAGCCCCAGCATTTT
CASSQDLRGEVGNQPQHF
>TRBJ2-5|TRBD2|once|TRBV6-1
TGTGCCAGCAGCGAACCGGGACTAGCGGGAGTACAAGAGACCCAGTACTTC
CASSEPGLAGVQETQYF
>TRBJ2-1|TRBD2|-|TRBV30
TGTGCCTGGAGTGTTGACCCTAAACGAGGACTAGCGGGAAAGTATGAGCAGTTCTTC
CAWSVDPKRGLAGKYEQFF